The rows below give T cell receptor beta chains drawn from one sample of a study of control samples from healthy donors and cancer patients. The table came from immunoSEQ multiplex PCR; TCRdb's copy has only in-frame clones and leaves some out. Among tens of thousands of clones, around nine tenths were seen once, and the ten largest hold 7.2%. The sample was blood. The origin of the receptors is a man aged 50 to 59 in good health. CDR3s include the opening cysteine and the closing phenylalanine or tryptophan. The D gene is left open where the match is weak. Clone size appears in some rows only: once, few, many, or a class for an expanded clone.

CDR3aa | CDR3nt | j_gene | len | d_gene | v_gene | abundance
CASSIDGGSYNEQFF | TGTGCCAGTAGTATTGATGGAGGGTCCTACAATGAGCAGTTCTTC | TRBJ2-1 | 15 | NA | TRBV19 | NA
CASSLDFLALDSWKETQYF | TGTGCCAGCAGCTTAGATTTTTTAGCACTAGACAGTTGGAAGGAGACCCAGTACTTC | TRBJ2-5 | 19 | NA | TRBV11-2 | NA
CASSRRLAGMNEQFF | TGTGCCAGCAGTCGAAGGCTAGCGGGAATGAATGAGCAGTTCTTC | TRBJ2-1 | 15 | TRBD2 | TRBV5-4 | NA
CASSIPAAPGNTIYF | TGTGCCAGTAGTATACCCGCGGCCCCTGGAAACACCATATATTTT | TRBJ1-3 | 15 | NA | TRBV19 | NA
CASRSGVGVQPQHF | TGTGCCAGCAGGTCCGGGGTGGGGGTTCAGCCCCAGCATTTT | TRBJ1-5 | 14 | NA | TRBV27 | NA
CASSFTAKPGQGNQPQHF | TGTGCCAGCAGCTTTACCGCAAAGCCGGGACAGGGTAATCAGCCCCAGCATTTT | TRBJ1-5 | 18 | TRBD1 | TRBV7-2 | NA
CASSQELSGELFF | TGTGCCAGCAGCCAAGAGCTGTCAGGGGAGCTGTTTTTT | TRBJ2-2 | 13 | NA | TRBV14 | medium-sized
CASSLYGGEETQYF | TGTGCCAGCAGCTTGTACGGGGGCGAGGAGACCCAGTACTTC | TRBJ2-5 | 14 | NA | TRBV5-6 | once
CASSLRLSTGMNSYEQYF | TGTGCCAGCAGCTTAAGGCTGTCAACAGGGATGAACTCCTACGAGCAGTACTTC | TRBJ2-7 | 18 | NA | TRBV7-8 | NA
CASRGTAYGYTF | TGTGCCAGCAGAGGGACAGCCTATGGCTACACCTTC | TRBJ1-2 | 12 | TRBD1 | TRBV6-5 | NA
CASRNRGLADTQYF | TGTGCCAGCAGAAACAGGGGGCTTGCAGATACGCAGTATTTT | TRBJ2-3 | 14 | TRBD1 | TRBV27 | NA
CASSLQPRTYYTGELFF | TGTGCCAGCAGCTTACAACCCCGGACTTACTACACCGGGGAGCTGTTTTTT | TRBJ2-2 | 17 | NA | TRBV7-3 | once
CASSLDARELNEQFF | TGTGCCAGCAGCTTAGATGCCCGGGAATTAAATGAGCAGTTCTTC | TRBJ2-1 | 15 | NA | TRBV7-2 | once
CASSRGGLSSYNEQFF | TGTGCCAGCAGCAGGGGGGGACTGAGCTCCTACAATGAGCAGTTCTTC | TRBJ2-1 | 16 | NA | TRBV5-4 | NA
CASSLGTVSRDEQYF | TGTGCCAGCAGCTTGGGGACAGTGTCCCGCGACGAGCAGTACTTC | TRBJ2-7 | 15 | TRBD1 | TRBV7-2 | NA
CAISERGPGARYEQYF | TGTGCCATCAGTGAGAGGGGGCCAGGGGCACGGTACGAGCAGTACTTC | TRBJ2-7 | 16 | TRBD1 | TRBV10-3 | NA
CASSPPGSSGNTIYF | TGTGCCAGCAGCCCCCCAGGAAGTTCTGGAAACACCATATATTTT | TRBJ1-3 | 15 | NA | TRBV3-1/TRBV3-2 | NA
CASSQGFRQGASGELFF | TGCGCCAGCAGCCAAGGGTTTCGACAGGGGGCTAGCGGGGAGCTGTTTTTT | TRBJ2-2 | 17 | TRBD1 | TRBV4-1 | NA
CASSLGGFGPNTGELFF | TGCGCCAGCAGCTTGGGGGGGTTTGGGCCGAACACCGGGGAGCTGTTTTTT | TRBJ2-2 | 17 | NA | TRBV5-1 | NA
CATSPGTDTQYF | TGTGCCACCAGTCCCGGTACAGATACGCAGTATTTT | TRBJ2-3 | 12 | NA | TRBV24-1 | NA
CSVEVLHGYTF | TGCAGCGTTGAAGTACTCCATGGCTACACCTTC | TRBJ1-2 | 11 | NA | TRBV29-1 | NA
CAWSGPGQETFF | TGTGCCTGGAGTGGCCCAGGCCAGGAGACTTTCTTT | TRBJ1-1 | 12 | NA | TRBV30 | NA
CATSGSRGFQETQYF | TGTGCCACCAGTGGAAGCAGGGGCTTCCAAGAGACCCAGTACTTC | TRBJ2-5 | 15 | NA | TRBV24-1 | NA
CSVADRGRKTYEQYF | TGCAGCGTTGCCGACAGGGGGCGAAAGACCTACGAGCAGTACTTC | TRBJ2-7 | 15 | TRBD1 | TRBV29-1 | NA
CASSSSPAQGTETQYF | TGCGCCAGCAGCTCCTCCCCGGCTCAGGGGACAGAGACCCAGTACTTC | TRBJ2-5 | 16 | NA | TRBV5-1 | NA
CASSWSSTDTQYF | TGTGCCAGCAGTTGGTCCAGCACAGATACGCAGTATTTT | TRBJ2-3 | 13 | NA | TRBV6-5 | NA
CASSLLPGEGSYEQYF | TGCGCCAGCAGCCTGCTCCCGGGGGAGGGCTCCTACGAGCAGTACTTC | TRBJ2-7 | 16 | TRBD2 | TRBV4-1 | NA
CASSLEPGSYEQYF | TGCGCCAGCAGCTTGGAGCCGGGCTCCTACGAGCAGTACTTC | TRBJ2-7 | 14 | NA | TRBV5-1 | NA
CASSPEIQPQHF | TGTGCCAGCAGTCCAGAGATTCAGCCCCAGCATTTT | TRBJ1-5 | 12 | NA | TRBV6-6 | NA
CASSEELAGTSEQFF | TGTGCCAGCAGTGAAGAGCTAGCGGGGACATCTGAGCAGTTCTTC | TRBJ2-1 | 15 | TRBD2 | TRBV2 | NA
CASSDDGSFTDTQYF | TGTGCCAGCAGTGACGATGGCAGTTTCACAGATACGCAGTATTTT | TRBJ2-3 | 15 | NA | TRBV2 | once
CASSGLGFDGYTF | TGTGCCAGCAGTGGTCTAGGGTTCGATGGCTACACCTTC | TRBJ1-2 | 13 | NA | TRBV12-3/TRBV12-4 | NA
CASTSGGIQETQYF | TGCGCCAGCACAAGCGGGGGGATACAAGAGACCCAGTACTTC | TRBJ2-5 | 14 | TRBD2 | TRBV5-1 | NA
CASRVSMNTGELFF | TGTGCCAGCAGGGTATCGATGAACACCGGGGAGCTGTTTTTT | TRBJ2-2 | 14 | NA | TRBV6-5 | NA
CASSDLGQGEEKLFF | TGTGCCAGCAGTGACCTGGGACAGGGAGAGGAAAAACTGTTTTTT | TRBJ1-4 | 15 | TRBD1 | TRBV25-1 | once
CASSPGQANYGYTF | TGTGCCAGCAGCCCTGGACAGGCGAACTATGGCTACACCTTC | TRBJ1-2 | 14 | TRBD1 | TRBV5-4 | NA
CASSLGRNYGYTF | TGTGCCAGCAGTTTAGGCAGGAACTATGGCTACACCTTC | TRBJ1-2 | 13 | NA | TRBV12-3/TRBV12-4 | NA
CASSFGQGARGNTIYF | TGCGCCAGCAGCTTCGGCCAGGGGGCGCGGGGAAACACCATATATTTT | TRBJ1-3 | 16 | TRBD1 | TRBV5-1 | NA
CASTEGVYSNQPQHF | TGTGCCAGCACTGAGGGGGTTTATAGCAATCAGCCCCAGCATTTT | TRBJ1-5 | 15 | NA | TRBV7-9 | NA
CASSEFGLDYGYTF | TGTGCCAGCAGTGAATTCGGCCTGGACTATGGCTACACCTTC | TRBJ1-2 | 14 | NA | TRBV2 | NA
CASMASLRGAVF | TGCGCCAGCATGGCCAGTCTACGGGGAGCTGTTTTT | TRBJ2-2 | 12 | NA | TRBV10-1 | NA
CASSLRGGGNQPQHF | TGTGCCAGCAGCTTAAGGGGAGGGGGCAATCAGCCCCAGCATTTT | TRBJ1-5 | 15 | NA | TRBV7-2 | NA
CAWGNTEAFF | TGTGCCTGGGGGAACACTGAAGCTTTCTTT | TRBJ1-1 | 10 | NA | TRBV30 | once
CASSYDRRGNTEAFF | TGCGCCAGCAGCTACGACAGGAGGGGCAACACTGAAGCTTTCTTT | TRBJ1-1 | 15 | NA | TRBV5-1 | NA
CASSAQGGRYGYTF | TGTGCCAGCAGCGCGCAGGGGGGAAGGTATGGCTACACCTTC | TRBJ1-2 | 14 | TRBD1 | TRBV3-1/TRBV3-2 | NA
CSVEVGPREAFF | TGCAGCGTTGAAGTCGGGCCCCGGGAGGCTTTCTTT | TRBJ1-1 | 12 | NA | TRBV29-1 | NA
CASRKGMMMGSKETQYF | TGTGCCAGCAGGAAGGGTATGATGATGGGGTCCAAAGAGACCCAGTACTTC | TRBJ2-5 | 17 | NA | TRBV5-8 | NA
CASSPGHLGETQYF | TGTGCCAGCAGCCCCGGACACCTCGGGGAGACCCAGTACTTC | TRBJ2-5 | 14 | NA | TRBV7-2 | NA
CATSFRAGETQYF | TGTGCCACCAGCTTCAGGGCTGGCGAGACCCAGTACTTC | TRBJ2-5 | 13 | NA | TRBV15 | NA
CASSPPGTGDNEQFF | TGTGCCAGCTCACCACCCGGGACAGGGGACAATGAGCAGTTCTTC | TRBJ2-1 | 15 | TRBD1 | TRBV18 | once
CASSRSLNTEAFF | TGTGCTAGTTCCCGCAGTTTGAACACTGAAGCTTTCTTT | TRBJ1-1 | 13 | NA | TRBV12-5 | NA
CASTSGYGYTF | TGTGCCAGCACCTCTGGGTATGGCTACACCTTC | TRBJ1-2 | 11 | NA | TRBV6-5 | NA
CASIGGLQETQYF | TGTGCCAGCATTGGGGGCCTCCAAGAGACCCAGTACTTC | TRBJ2-5 | 13 | NA | TRBV6-5 | NA
CSASPAGLFWNEQFF | TGCAGTGCTAGTCCCGCGGGACTCTTTTGGAATGAGCAGTTCTTC | TRBJ2-1 | 15 | NA | TRBV20-1 | NA